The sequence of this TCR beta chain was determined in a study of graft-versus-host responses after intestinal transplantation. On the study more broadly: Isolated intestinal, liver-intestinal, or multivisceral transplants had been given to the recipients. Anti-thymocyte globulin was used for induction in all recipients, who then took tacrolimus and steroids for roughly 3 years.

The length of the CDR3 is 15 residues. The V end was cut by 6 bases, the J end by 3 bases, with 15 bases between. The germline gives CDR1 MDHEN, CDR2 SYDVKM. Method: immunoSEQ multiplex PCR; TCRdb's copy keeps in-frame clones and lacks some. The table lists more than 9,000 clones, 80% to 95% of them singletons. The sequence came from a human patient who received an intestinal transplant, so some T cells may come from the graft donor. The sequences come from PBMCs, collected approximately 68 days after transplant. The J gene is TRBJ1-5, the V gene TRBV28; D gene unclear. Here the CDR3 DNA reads TGTGCCAGCAGGAGCCTGGGAACGTTCAATCAGCCCCAGCATTTT. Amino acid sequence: CASRSLGTFNQPQHF.